These T cell receptor beta chains were read from a single sample in a study of T cell responses to AZD1222 COVID-19 vaccine. Generated by immunoSEQ multiplex PCR, the TCRdb table keeps only in-frame clones and is missing some. The sample lists 150,000 to 180,000 clones; less than 90% were seen once. The sample in question was peripheral blood, obtained on day 0 of MenACWY control vaccination. Every receptor here comes from an adult in good health. CDR3s include the opening cysteine and the closing phenylalanine or tryptophan. The D gene is left open where the match is weak. Only some rows state a clone size, as once, few, many or a class for expanded clones.

.,TRBV7-9,TRBD1,TRBJ1-1,TGTGCCAGCAGCGTTACAGGGGGCGTTGGTGGCACTGAAGCTTTCTTT,CASSVTGGVGGTEAFF
.,TRBV7-9,.,TRBJ2-3,TGTGCCAGCAGCTTGGGTCGGGCACACAGCACAGATACGCAGTATTTT,CASSLGRAHSTDTQYF
.,TRBV19,TRBD2,TRBJ2-7,TGTGCCAGTAGTAGCGGGCTAGCGGGAGGTAGGAGCTCCTACGAGCAGTACTTC,CASSSGLAGGRSSYEQYF
once,TRBV28,.,TRBJ1-2,TGTGCCAGCAGTTTTCACAAGAACTATGGCTACACCTTC,CASSFHKNYGYTF
.,TRBV27,.,TRBJ2-7,TGTGCCAGCAGTAATTTACGGTCTCCCGACGGCTACGAGCAGTACTTC,CASSNLRSPDGYEQYF
.,TRBV12-3/TRBV12-4,.,TRBJ1-3,TGTGCCAGCACCTCCAGGGGAAACACCATATATTTT,CASTSRGNTIYF
.,TRBV11-2,.,TRBJ1-4,TGTGCCAGCAGCTTGTCCGGGTTGAGTGAAAAACTGTTTTTT,CASSLSGLSEKLFF
.,TRBV12-2,.,TRBJ1-1,TGTGCAAGTCGCTCCCACCTCTTCGCGGGGAAGAACACTGAAGCTTTCTTT,CASRSHLFAGKNTEAFF
.,TRBV3-1/TRBV3-2,TRBD2,TRBJ2-1,TGTGCCAGCGACGGGGAGCGGGGGGGCCGATCCAATGAGCAGTTCTTC,CASDGERGGRSNEQFF
.,TRBV5-4,TRBD2,TRBJ2-2,TGTGCCAGCAGCCTTAAAGCGGGAGACACCGGGGAGCTGTTTTTT,CASSLKAGDTGELFF
.,TRBV18,TRBD2,TRBJ2-2,TGTGCCAGCTCATCCAGACTAGCGGCGAACACCGGGGAGCTGTTTTTT,CASSSRLAANTGELFF
.,TRBV6-6,.,TRBJ1-4,TGTGCCAGCAGTTACGGTAGAACTAATGAAAAACTGTTTTTT,CASSYGRTNEKLFF
.,TRBV9,.,TRBJ1-1,TGTGCCAGCAGCCCCCCGGGGGGGAGGGACACTGAAGCTTTCTTT,CASSPPGGRDTEAFF